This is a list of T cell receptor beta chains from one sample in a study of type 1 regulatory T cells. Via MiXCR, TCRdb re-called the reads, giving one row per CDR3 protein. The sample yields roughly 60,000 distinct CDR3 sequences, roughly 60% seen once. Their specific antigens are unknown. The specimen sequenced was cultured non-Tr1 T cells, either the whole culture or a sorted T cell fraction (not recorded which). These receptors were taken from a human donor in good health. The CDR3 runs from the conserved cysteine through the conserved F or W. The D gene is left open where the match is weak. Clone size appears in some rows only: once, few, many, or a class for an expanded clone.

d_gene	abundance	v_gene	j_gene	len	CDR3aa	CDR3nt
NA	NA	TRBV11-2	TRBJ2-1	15	CASSLGPSEDNEQFF	TGTGCCAGCAGCTTAGGCCCTAGCGAAGACAATGAGCAGTTCTTC
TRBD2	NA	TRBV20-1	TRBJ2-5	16	CSAQGASGIFQETQYF	TGCAGTGCCCAAGGGGCTAGCGGGATCTTTCAAGAGACCCAGTACTTC
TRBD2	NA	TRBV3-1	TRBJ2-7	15	CASSQGRTSGSEQYF	TGTGCCAGCAGCCAGGGAAGGACTAGCGGGAGCGAGCAGTACTTC
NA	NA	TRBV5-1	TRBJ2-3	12	CASSEETDTQYF	TGCGCCAGCAGCGAGGAGACAGATACGCAGTATTTT
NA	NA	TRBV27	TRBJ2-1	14	CASRSRDSYNEQFF	TGTGCCAGCCGATCCCGGGACTCCTACAATGAGCAGTTCTTC
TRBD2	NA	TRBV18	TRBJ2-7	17	CASSQNGLAGGSYEQYF	TGTGCCAGCTCACAGAACGGACTAGCGGGAGGTTCCTACGAGCAGTACTTC
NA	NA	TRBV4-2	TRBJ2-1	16	CASSQDIELLYNEQFF	TGTGCCAGCAGCCAAGACATTGAGCTTTTATACAATGAGCAGTTCTTC
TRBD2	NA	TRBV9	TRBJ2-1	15	CASSVGSGRASEQFF	TGTGCCAGCAGCGTAGGTAGCGGGAGGGCCAGTGAGCAGTTCTTC
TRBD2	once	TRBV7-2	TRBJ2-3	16	CASSPGLGPSTDTQYF	TGTGCCAGCAGCCCCGGACTAGGGCCTTCCACAGATACGCAGTATTTT
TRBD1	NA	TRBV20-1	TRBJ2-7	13	CSAEDRGPYEQYF	TGCAGTGCTGAGGACAGGGGACCCTACGAGCAGTACTTC
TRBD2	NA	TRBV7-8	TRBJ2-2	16	CASSLRLAGNTGELFF	TGTGCCAGCAGCCTACGACTAGCGGGAAACACCGGGGAGCTGTTTTTT
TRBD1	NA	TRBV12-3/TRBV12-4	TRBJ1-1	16	CASSPGTGGRYTEAFF	TGTGCCAGCAGTCCCGGGACAGGTGGTAGGTACACTGAAGCTTTCTTT
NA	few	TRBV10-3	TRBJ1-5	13	CAISAGANQPQHF	TGTGCCATCAGCGCGGGAGCAAATCAGCCCCAGCATTTT
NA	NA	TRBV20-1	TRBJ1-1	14	CSARGAFLGTEAFF	TGCAGTGCTAGAGGGGCATTTCTCGGCACTGAAGCTTTCTTT
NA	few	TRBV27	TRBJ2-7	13	CASRPGYTHEQYF	TGTGCCAGCAGACCGGGATATACCCACGAGCAGTACTTC
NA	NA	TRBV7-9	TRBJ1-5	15	CASSQGSGDFQPQHF	TGTGCCAGCAGCCAGGGATCGGGGGATTTTCAGCCCCAGCATTTT
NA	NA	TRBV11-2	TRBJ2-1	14	CASSISAWVPEQFF	TGTGCCAGCAGCATCTCCGCATGGGTTCCTGAGCAGTTCTTC
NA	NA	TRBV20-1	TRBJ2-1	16	CSARVPGEGHGNEQFF	TGCAGTGCTAGAGTCCCGGGGGAAGGACATGGCAATGAGCAGTTCTTC
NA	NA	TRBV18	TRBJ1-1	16	CASSPRAGAVDTEAFF	TGTGCCAGCTCACCACGGGCAGGGGCGGTGGACACTGAAGCTTTCTTT
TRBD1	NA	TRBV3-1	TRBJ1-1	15	CTSSHLGQPNTEAFF	TGTACCAGCAGCCATTTGGGACAGCCGAACACTGAAGCTTTCTTT
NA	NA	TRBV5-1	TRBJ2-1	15	CASSLGDTTYNEQFF	TGCGCCAGCAGCTTGGGTGACACAACCTACAATGAGCAGTTCTTC
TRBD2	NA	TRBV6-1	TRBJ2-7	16	CASSEAVLAGASEQYF	TGTGCCAGCAGTGAAGCGGTCCTAGCGGGTGCATCCGAGCAGTACTTC
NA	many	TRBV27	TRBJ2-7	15	CASSSLGLFNYEQYF	TGTGCCAGCAGTTCGTTGGGACTTTTTAACTACGAGCAGTACTTC
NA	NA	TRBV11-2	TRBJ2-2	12	CASSSFIGELFF	TGTGCCAGCAGTTCATTCATCGGGGAGCTGTTTTTT
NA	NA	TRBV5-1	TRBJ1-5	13	CASRGWIYAPQHF	TGCGCCAGCAGGGGGTGGATTTACGCGCCCCAGCATTTT
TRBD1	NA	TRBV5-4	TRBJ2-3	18	CASSRRPGQATGTDTQYF	TGTGCCAGCAGCCGCCGCCCGGGACAGGCGACAGGCACAGATACGCAGTATTTT
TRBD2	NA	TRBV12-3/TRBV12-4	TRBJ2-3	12	CASGKAGLTQYF	TGTGCCAGCGGAAAAGCGGGATTGACGCAGTATTTT
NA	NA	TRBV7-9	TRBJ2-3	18	CASSKKPVGQSQRDTQYF	TGTGCCAGCAGCAAAAAGCCGGTGGGACAATCACAGCGGGATACGCAGTATTTT
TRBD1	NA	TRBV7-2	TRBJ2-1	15	CASSSGQGGYNEQFF	TGTGCCAGCAGTTCCGGACAGGGTGGCTACAATGAGCAGTTCTTC
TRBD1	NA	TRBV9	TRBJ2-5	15	CASSVNPGGGETQYF	TGTGCCAGCAGCGTAAACCCAGGGGGCGGAGAGACCCAGTACTTC
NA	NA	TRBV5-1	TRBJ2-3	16	CASSLGRGGNTDTQYF	TGCGCCAGCAGCTTGGGCAGAGGAGGTAACACAGATACGCAGTATTTT
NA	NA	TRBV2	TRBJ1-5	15	CASSAKTSYSQPQHF	TGTGCCAGCAGCGCCAAGACGTCGTACAGCCAACCCCAGCATTTT
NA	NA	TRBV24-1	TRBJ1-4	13	CATRGGANEKLFF	TGTGCCACCCGAGGAGGGGCTAATGAAAAACTGTTTTTT